This record concerns one TCR beta chain sequence. Germline-derived CDR1 and CDR2 are WNHNN and SYGVQD (reference sequence). The germline V and J ends were trimmed by 7 bases and 1 base, with 13 bases remaining between them. The CDR3 runs 14 residues. Clones were sequenced by immunoSEQ multiplex PCR, and TCRdb holds only the in-frame ones, with some missing. The repertoire has 95,000 to 110,000 clones, roughly nine tenths of them found once; the top ten carry around 5.8%. This sample was taken from a study of blood T cell repertoires in COVID-19. The TCR originated in a human donor in a cohort sampled during active COVID-19. The chain links TRBV10-1 to TRBJ2-5; D is unresolved. The sequencing sample was made of peripheral blood. Here the CDR3 reads CASIQDTRQETQYF. The CDR3 nucleotides are TGCGCCAGCATCCAGGATACACGCCAAGAGACCCAGTACTTC.